The 21 T cell receptor beta chains presented below share a single source sample, sequenced in a study of cytomegalovirus exposure and HLA in healthy donors. The PCR used 60 Vbeta and 13 Jbeta primers. TCRdb's table, derived via immunoSEQ multiplex PCR, lists solely in-frame clones and lacks some. This table has roughly 190,000 clones, around 62% appearing once. The sequencing input was PBMCs. All receptors come from a man in his forties in good health and CMV-seronegative.

CDR3 region: CASRDQGAGQPQHF. The CDR3 DNA is TGTGCCAGCAGGGACCAGGGGGCCGGGCAGCCCCAGCATTTT. V gene TRBV28 combines with J gene TRBJ1-5; 8 bases fit TRBD1. Germline V lookup: CDR1 MDHEN, CDR2 SYDVKM. V gave up 6 bases and J gave up 7 bases; unmatched junction bases: 8. The CDR3 is made up of 14 amino acids.

As concerns this clone: Relative to the germline gene, one junction end is altered; a read error may explain this. The genes are TRBV2 and TRBJ1-1; possible D gene TRBD1, 6 bases. The V gene's germline CDR1 is SNHLY and CDR2 FYNNEI. The CDR3 contains 12 residues. CDR3 loop: CASTGETHASKF. As DNA, the CDR3 is TGTGCCAGCACAGGGGAGACCCACGCCTCTAAATTT.

The V call is TRBV27, the J call TRBJ2-2; D is unresolved. Looked up from germline, CDR1 is MNHEY and CDR2 is SMNVEV (reference sequence). CDR3 length: 17 residues. V was cut by 7 bases and J by 3 bases, with 21 bases left in between. The CDR3 DNA sequence: TGTGCCAGCACTTTCTACCCCGTAAAAAGAGACACCGGGGAGCTGTTTTTT. Encoded protein: CASTFYPVKRDTGELFF.

The chain combines TRBV7-9 with TRBJ2-3; TRBD1 agrees at 10 bases. V trimming: 5 bases; J trimming: 1 base; junction bases outside the gene matches: 12. From germline, CDR1 is SEHNR and CDR2 FQNEAQ (reference sequence). CDR3 length: 18 residues. The CDR3 protein is CASSRNRQGASRTDTQYF. The CDR3 DNA follows: TGTGCCAGCAGCAGAAATCGACAGGGGGCTTCCCGCACAGATACGCAGTATTTT.

The V and J genes are TRBV5-1 and TRBJ2-3, with D maybe TRBD1 (6 bases). The V and J ends lost 5 bases and 0 bases respectively, with 16 bases between them. The CDR3 runs to 16 residues. Germline CDR1 reads SGHRS; CDR2 reads YFSETQ. In nucleotides, the CDR3 is TGCGCCAGCAGTTCCTCCGGGACACACAGCACAGATACGCAGTATTTT. Translated: CASSSSGTHSTDTQYF.

The chain employs TRBV6-5 and TRBJ2-7, with D possibly matching TRBD2 (6 bases). Per the germline V gene, CDR1 is MNHEY and CDR2 is SVGAGI. The CDR3 covers 14 residues. Trimming removed 5 bases at V and 4 bases at J, with 15 bases between. CDR3 nucleotides: TGTGCCAGCAGTATTTCTGGGAGCGGGTACGAGCAGTACTTC. As protein: CASSISGSGYEQYF.

The rearrangement uses TRBV29-1 and TRBJ2-7; the match to TRBD1 covers 7 bases. Germline V gene data show CDR1 as SQVTM and CDR2 as ANQGSEA. V trimming: 7 bases; J trimming: 3 bases; junction bases outside the gene matches: 9. The CDR3 runs to 13 residues. The CDR3 is CSAATGLGYEQYF. CDR3 in DNA: TGCAGCGCTGCGACAGGGTTGGGCTACGAGCAGTACTTC.

CDR3 protein: CASMTPIVSTSTDTQYF. As DNA, the CDR3 is TGTGCCAGCATGACTCCAATAGTGTCTACGTCGACAGATACGCAGTATTTT. The V gene is TRBV5-5, the J gene TRBJ2-3, with D uncertain. The germline CDR1 and CDR2 sequences are SGHKS and YYEKEE (reference sequence). This CDR3 is built from 17 residues. Trimming shortened V by 6 bases and J by 3 bases, and 23 bases separated the two germline ends.

J is TRBJ1-2 and V is TRBV30, with TRBD1 matching 7 bases. Germline CDR1 and CDR2: GTSNPN and SVGIG (reference sequence). V dropped 0 bases and J dropped 4; count of bases not matched to a gene: 8. This CDR3 region has 15 residues. CDR3 amino acids: CAWSVTLGQLYGYTF. CDR3 coding DNA: TGTGCCTGGAGTGTAACCCTGGGACAGCTCTATGGCTACACCTTC.

This sequence joins TRBV5-4 and TRBJ2-1, with TRBD1 identical over 9 bases. Looked up from germline, CDR1 is SGHNT and CDR2 is YYREEE (reference sequence). V lost 0 bases to trimming and J lost 3 bases; unmatched junction nucleotides: 1. The CDR3 runs 15 residues. The DNA of the CDR3 is TGTGCCAGCAGCTTGGGGGGACAGGGCTACAATGAGCAGTTCTTC. This codes for CASSLGGQGYNEQFF.

This clone was seen a handful of times. V is TRBV5-1 and J is TRBJ1-1; a possible D gene is TRBD1 (5 bases). The CDR3 has 13 residues. Trimming cost V 7 bases and J 2 bases, with 12 bases left between them. In germline, CDR1 is SGHRS, CDR2 YFSETQ. CDR3: CASAPQGNTEAFF. In nucleotides, the CDR3 is TGCGCCAGCGCCCCCCAGGGTAACACTGAAGCTTTCTTT.

The V gene is TRBV6-5, the J gene TRBJ1-2, with D perhaps matching TRBD1 (6 bases). Germline V lookup: CDR1 MNHEY, CDR2 SVGAGI. The length of the CDR3 is 15 residues. The ends were cut back, 5 bases at V and 2 bases at J, with 15 bases in the middle. The CDR3 DNA is TGTGCCAGCAGTAATAATCCGGGACACAACTATGGCTACACCTTC. It is translated as CASSNNPGHNYGYTF.

There are a few counts of this clone. V usage is TRBV4-2 and J usage is TRBJ2-7, with D possibly being TRBD2 (7 bases). Trimming removed 0 bases at V and 6 bases at J, with 15 bases between. Per the germline V gene, CDR1 is LGHNA and CDR2 is YNFKEQ. This CDR3 is built from 15 residues. This CDR3 reads CASSQDPGRGAEQYF. CDR3 in DNA: TGTGCCAGCAGCCAAGATCCCGGCCGGGGGGCCGAGCAGTACTTC.

The chain has TRBV6-5 and TRBJ1-1; 8 bases are a match to TRBD1. V was pared by 5 bases and J by 5 bases, with 4 bases of the junction left unmatched. Germline V lookup: CDR1 MNHEY, CDR2 SVGAGI. CDR3 length: 13 residues. CDR3 in DNA: TGTGCCAGCAGTGACAGGGGTTGGACTGAAGCTTTCTTT. Translating gives CASSDRGWTEAFF.

V usage is TRBV7-8 and J usage is TRBJ1-2; 7 nucleotides match TRBD1. Germline V lookup: CDR1 SGHVS, CDR2 FQNEAQ. This CDR3 comprises 15 residues. Trimming cost V 1 base and J 0 bases; bases outside gene matches: 2. The CDR3 region has the DNA TGTGCCAGCAGCTTAGGGACAGGATCTAACTATGGCTACACCTTC. Amino acids: CASSLGTGSNYGYTF.

V and J are TRBV27 and TRBJ2-7; 7 bases map to TRBD1. CDR3 length equals 14 residues. Per germline, CDR1 MNHEY and CDR2 SMNVEV (reference sequence). With V trimmed by 5 bases and J by 0 bases, 4 bases remained unmatched. The CDR3 DNA reads as TGTGCCAGCAGTGTTACAGGGGCCTCCTACGAGCAGTACTTC. This sequence encodes CASSVTGASYEQYF.

The V gene is TRBV13, the J gene TRBJ2-7; D is unresolved. This CDR3 comprises 12 residues. Germline loops: CDR1 PRHDT, CDR2 FYEKMQ (reference sequence). The V gene lost 5 bases and the J gene lost 6 bases, with 11 bases spanning the gap. DNA of the CDR3: TGTGCCAGCAGCCCCCTGACGGGCGAGCAGTACTTC. Translating it yields CASSPLTGEQYF.

The CDR3 loop is CASSGGQGSSGANVLTF. As DNA, the CDR3 is TGTGCCAGTTCAGGAGGACAGGGCAGCTCTGGGGCCAACGTCCTGACTTTC. The chain couples TRBV19 to TRBJ2-6; TRBD1 agrees at 8 bases. The ends lost 8 bases at V and 0 bases at J; junction bases unmatched: 9. Germline CDR1 reads LNHDA; CDR2 reads SQIVND (reference sequence). The CDR3 runs 17 residues.

This rearrangement joins TRBV6-5 to TRBJ1-4, with TRBD1 identical over 7 bases. Germline V gene lookup returns CDR1 MNHEY and CDR2 SVGAGI. V trimming: 8 bases; J trimming: 6 bases; junction bases outside the gene matches: 6. The CDR3 consists of 13 residues. CDR3 in DNA: TGTGCCAGCGGGGACAGTATAGATGAAAAACTGTTTTTT. This sequence encodes CASGDSIDEKLFF.

The genes are TRBV7-3 and TRBJ2-1; D unresolved. The V end was cut by 0 bases, the J end by 6 bases, with 9 bases between. Germline assignment: CDR1 SGHTA and CDR2 FQGTGA. This CDR3 region has 14 residues. The CDR3 loop is CASSLTGAANEQFF. Here the CDR3 DNA reads TGTGCCAGCAGCTTAACAGGAGCCGCCAATGAGCAGTTCTTC.

The rearrangement uses TRBV19 and TRBJ1-1; perhaps TRBD1 as D (6 bases). The V gene's germline CDR1 is LNHDA and CDR2 SQIVND (reference sequence). The CDR3 totals 14 residues. Trimming shortened V by 8 bases and J by 3 bases, and 16 bases separated the two germline ends. The CDR3 loop reads CASGVGGGDTEAFF. The CDR3 DNA is TGTGCCAGTGGGGTAGGGGGGGGCGACACTGAAGCTTTCTTT.